The 10 T cell receptor beta chains reported below all come from one sample, sequenced in a study of response to subunit inactivated influenza vaccine. TCRdb recomputed calls from the RT-PCR reads with MiXCR, one row per CDR3 protein. The profile shows 290,000 or so distinct CDR3 sequences, 20% to 25% of them singletons. Sequenced here: PBMCs from blood, sampled about 19 months after vaccination. Receptors were obtained from a man between 45 and 75 years old who received an inactivated influenza vaccine.

The chain is built from TRBV5-1 and TRBJ1-4; D is unresolved. The CDR3 has 13 residues. Per the germline V gene, CDR1 is SGHRS and CDR2 is YFSETQ. Trimming pared 5 bases from V and 4 bases from J, leaving 9 bases between. The CDR3 region is CASRGLGNEKLFF. In DNA form, the CDR3 reads TGCGCCAGCAGAGGGTTAGGTAATGAAAAACTGTTTTTT.

This rearrangement joins TRBV11-2 to TRBJ2-7; D not certain. V dropped 6 bases and J dropped 2 bases, with 14 bases sitting between them. The CDR3 is 14 amino acids. The germline gives CDR1 SGHAT, CDR2 FQNNGV. CDR3 DNA sequence: TGTGCCAGCAGGGCATTGGCTAACCCCTACGAGCAGTACTTC. Its protein is CASRALANPYEQYF. The full variable domain, rest sourced from reference TRBV11-2 and TRBJ2-7, is EAGVAQSPRYKIIEKRQSVAFWCNPISGHATLYWYQQILGQGPKLLIQFQNNGVVDDSQLPKDRFSAERLKGVDSTLKIQPAKLEDSAVYLCASRALANPYEQYFGPGTRLTVT.

For this clonotype: A clone one base away is much larger, so this may be a read error. V and J are TRBV11-1 and TRBJ1-2; a weak D match, TRBD1 (6 bases). Per the germline V gene, CDR1 is SGHAT and CDR2 is FQDESV (reference sequence). CDR3 length equals 13 residues. Trimming took off 6 bases at V and 2 bases at J, with 10 bases between the two ends. The CDR3 protein is CASSYGTNYGYTF. For the CDR3, the DNA is TGTGCCAGCAGTTACGGGACAAACTATGGCTACACCTTC.

The gene calls are TRBV5-6 and TRBJ1-4, with D possibly TRBD1 on 6 matching bases. The CDR3 extends over 16 amino acids. Trimming removed 4 bases from V and 6 bases from J, with 19 bases in between. Germline loops: CDR1 SGHDT, CDR2 YYEEEE. CDR3 bases: TGTGCCAGCAGCAGGAAATTGGGGGGCCGAGATGAAAAACTGTTTTTT. It is translated as CASSRKLGGRDEKLFF. The full variable domain, in which reference TRBV5-6 and TRBJ1-4 provide the parts outside the CDR3, is DAGVTQSPTHLIKTRGQQVTLRCSPKSGHDTVSWYQQALGQGPQFIFQYYEEEERQRGNFPDRFSGHQFPNYSSELNVNALLLGDSALYLCASSRKLGGRDEKLFFGSGTQLSVL.

The chain has TRBV7-2 and TRBJ2-1; 15 nucleotides match TRBD2. Trimming at V came to 4 bases and at J to 8 bases, leaving 3 bases not matched to a gene. Germline loops: CDR1 SGHTA, CDR2 FQGNSA. CDR3 length equals 15 residues. This CDR3 reads CASSWGLAGGYEQFF. CDR3 in DNA: TGTGCCAGCAGCTGGGGACTAGCGGGGGGCTATGAGCAGTTCTTC.

CDR3 DNA sequence: TGTGCCAGCAGCAATGGTGGCAGCCGTTATACAGATACGCAGTATTTT. Translation gives CASSNGGSRYTDTQYF. The chain joins TRBV21-1 to TRBJ2-3. TRBV21-1 is marked as a pseudogene. This CDR3 spans 16 amino acids.

This clonotype appeared many times. The chain carries TRBV27 and TRBJ1-3, with D possibly being TRBD1 (5 bases). The V gene lost 5 bases and the J gene lost 0 bases, with 14 bases spanning the gap. The germline gives CDR1 MNHEY, CDR2 SMNVEV (reference sequence). The CDR3 length is 16 residues. The CDR3 region is CASSLRTPYSGNTIYF. The CDR3 DNA sequence: TGTGCCAGCAGTCTCCGGACACCTTACTCTGGAAACACCATATATTTT.

The V and J genes are TRBV7-2 and TRBJ1-2; no reliable D call. The CDR3 is made up of 16 amino acids. Trimming removed 1 base from V and 3 bases from J, with 15 bases in between. From germline, CDR1 is SGHTA and CDR2 FQGNSA. CDR3 coding DNA: TGTGCCAGCAGCTTAGGGGGAGGGAGTGGAGACTATGGCTACACCTTC. It translates to CASSLGGGSGDYGYTF.

This clonotype has a handful of counts. The rearrangement uses TRBV10-3 and TRBJ2-3, with D perhaps given as TRBD1 or TRBD2 (5 bases each). Germline V gives CDR1 ENHRY, CDR2 SYGVKD. CDR3 length: 16 amino acids. The germline V and J ends were trimmed by 1 base and 3 bases, with 14 bases remaining between them. CDR3: CAISELGPKGTDTQYF. The CDR3 DNA reads TGTGCCATCAGTGAGTTGGGACCTAAAGGTACAGATACGCAGTATTTT.

This clonotype was seen a few times. The chain links TRBV28 to TRBJ1-2; 10 positions match TRBD1. There are 13 residues in the CDR3. V lost 6 bases to trimming and J lost 7 bases; unmatched junction nucleotides: 5. Germline CDR1 is MDHEN and CDR2 is SYDVKM. CDR3 bases: TGTGCCAGCAGCAGACAGGGGGCTTTTGGCTACACCTTC. Protein sequence: CASSRQGAFGYTF.